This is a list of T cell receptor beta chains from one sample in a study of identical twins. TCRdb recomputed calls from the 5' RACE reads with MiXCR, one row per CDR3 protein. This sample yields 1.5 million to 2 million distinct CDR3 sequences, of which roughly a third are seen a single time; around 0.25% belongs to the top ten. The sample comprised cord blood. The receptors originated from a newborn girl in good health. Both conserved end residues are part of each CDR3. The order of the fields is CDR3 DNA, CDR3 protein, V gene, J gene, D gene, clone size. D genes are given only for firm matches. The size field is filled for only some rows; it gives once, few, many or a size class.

DNA: TGTGCCAGCAGTTTCGATATAAGCTCCTACGAGCAGTACTTC
CDR3: CASSFDISSYEQYF
V: TRBV12-3/TRBV12-4
J: TRBJ2-7
D: NA
size: many

DNA: TGTGCCAGCCCAACCGAGGATCCTCCCTATGGCTACACCTTC
CDR3: CASPTEDPPYGYTF
V: TRBV7-2
J: TRBJ1-2
D: NA
size: NA

DNA: TGCAGTGCAAAGCTAGCGGGGGACTCCTACAATGAGCAGTACTTC
CDR3: CSAKLAGDSYNEQYF
V: TRBV20-1
J: TRBJ2-5
D: TRBD2
size: NA

DNA: TGTGCCAGCGGGACGGCCATTGAGACCCAGTACTTC
CDR3: CASGTAIETQYF
V: TRBV6-1
J: TRBJ2-5
D: NA
size: NA

DNA: TGCGCCAGCAGCCCTTGGGCTGGGACAGGGAATGAAAAACTGTTTTTT
CDR3: CASSPWAGTGNEKLFF
V: TRBV4-1
J: TRBJ1-4
D: TRBD1
size: once

DNA: TGTGCCAGCAGCCAAGTAGTGGGAGATACGCAGTATTTT
CDR3: CASSQVVGDTQYF
V: TRBV4-2
J: TRBJ2-3
D: NA
size: many

DNA: TGTGCCAGCAGCTCCTGGACAGGGGGTAACAATGAGCAGTTCTTC
CDR3: CASSSWTGGNNEQFF
V: TRBV11-2
J: TRBJ2-1
D: TRBD1
size: NA

DNA: TGTGCCAGCAGTTCGCAGGGGGGGAAAGATACGCAGTATTTT
CDR3: CASSSQGGKDTQYF
V: TRBV6-2/TRBV6-3
J: TRBJ2-3
D: NA
size: once

DNA: TGTGCCAGTAGTATGGGTCGACAGACAGATACGCAGTATTTT
CDR3: CASSMGRQTDTQYF
V: TRBV19
J: TRBJ2-3
D: NA
size: NA

DNA: TGTGCCATCACGACCGGAGGGGGCATGAACACTGAAGCTTTCTTT
CDR3: CAITTGGGMNTEAFF
V: TRBV10-3
J: TRBJ1-1
D: TRBD1
size: NA

DNA: TGCGCCAGCAGCCCGACTAGCGGGAGCTCCTACAATGAGCAGTTCTTC
CDR3: CASSPTSGSSYNEQFF
V: TRBV12-3/TRBV12-4
J: TRBJ2-1
D: TRBD2
size: many

DNA: TGTGCCAGCAGTCTATACAGGACTAGCGGGGACCTCCGGTACGAGCAGTTCTTC
CDR3: CASSLYRTSGDLRYEQFF
V: TRBV28
J: TRBJ2-1
D: TRBD2
size: NA

DNA: TGTGCCAGCAGTTTCCCGACAGGGTTGAGCTCAACTAATGAAAAACTGTTTTTT
CDR3: CASSFPTGLSSTNEKLFF
V: TRBV28
J: TRBJ1-4
D: TRBD1
size: few

DNA: TGTGCCAGCACTACCCCGTCGGGACCGAGAAGATTGATGAACACTGAAGCTTTCTTT
CDR3: CASTTPSGPRRLMNTEAFF
V: TRBV2
J: TRBJ1-1
D: NA
size: NA

DNA: TGTGCCGGCAGTTTATCAGGATCCTACGAGCAGTACTTC
CDR3: CAGSLSGSYEQYF
V: TRBV27
J: TRBJ2-7
D: NA
size: few

DNA: TGTGCCAGCAGCCAAGGGCTAGCGGCTCTGATCTCCTACAATGAGCAGTTCTTC
CDR3: CASSQGLAALISYNEQFF
V: TRBV4-2
J: TRBJ2-1
D: TRBD2
size: NA

DNA: TGTGCCAGCAGAGTCGAAGCGGCCTACGAGCAGTACTTC
CDR3: CASRVEAAYEQYF
V: TRBV12-3/TRBV12-4
J: TRBJ2-7
D: NA
size: NA

DNA: TGTGCCAGCACCCGGGACAGGGAACTTAACTATGGCTGCACCTTC
CDR3: CASTRDRELNYGCTF
V: TRBV28
J: TRBJ1-2
D: TRBD1
size: NA

DNA: TGTGCCAGCAGCAAGATCCGGGCTGGCACAGATACGCAGTATTTT
CDR3: CASSKIRAGTDTQYF
V: TRBV21-1
J: TRBJ2-3
D: NA
size: NA

DNA: TGCAGTGCTAGACCAGCGGGGACCACAGATACGCAGTATTTT
CDR3: CSARPAGTTDTQYF
V: TRBV20-1
J: TRBJ2-3
D: TRBD2
size: NA

DNA: TGTGCCATCGGACCCCAGGGAAGGTTGTTTTTT
CDR3: CAIGPQGRLFF
V: TRBV10-3
J: TRBJ1-4
D: NA
size: few

DNA: TGTGCCAGCAGCCTCCCGGGACAGGGGGCGCCCGAGCAGTACTTC
CDR3: CASSLPGQGAPEQYF
V: TRBV7-9
J: TRBJ2-7
D: TRBD1
size: few

DNA: TGTGCCAGCAGTTACTCGGGGACGGGAAATCAGCCCCAGCATTTT
CDR3: CASSYSGTGNQPQHF
V: TRBV6-5
J: TRBJ1-5
D: NA
size: many

DNA: TGTGCCATCGGAGCCTCGCAAGATACGCAGTATTTT
CDR3: CAIGASQDTQYF
V: TRBV10-3
J: TRBJ2-3
D: NA
size: few

DNA: TGCAGTGCCTCCGGGAGCGGTCGGGTTTTGGGCAATGAGCAGTTCTTC
CDR3: CSASGSGRVLGNEQFF
V: TRBV20-1
J: TRBJ2-1
D: NA
size: NA

DNA: TGTGCCAGCAGCTTTTTCACGGAGGGGGCCTACGAGCAGTACTTC
CDR3: CASSFFTEGAYEQYF
V: TRBV5-6
J: TRBJ2-7
D: NA
size: NA

DNA: TGTGCCAGCAGCGCGACAGGTTTGTATCAGCCCCAGCATTTT
CDR3: CASSATGLYQPQHF
V: TRBV6-1
J: TRBJ1-5
D: NA
size: NA

DNA: TGTGCCAGCAGCGACGTTCTTACTAGCGGCACAGATACGCAGTATTTT
CDR3: CASSDVLTSGTDTQYF
V: TRBV11-2
J: TRBJ2-3
D: TRBD2
size: few

DNA: TGTGCCAGCAGTTACGACGACTACGAGCAGTACTTC
CDR3: CASSYDDYEQYF
V: TRBV6-5
J: TRBJ2-7
D: NA
size: NA

DNA: TGTGCCAGCAGTCCAGGGGGCGTTGAGGCCCAGTACTTC
CDR3: CASSPGGVEAQYF
V: TRBV4-2
J: TRBJ2-5
D: TRBD1
size: NA

DNA: TGCAGTGCTCCCCAATACACCAACTATGGCTACACCTTC
CDR3: CSAPQYTNYGYTF
V: TRBV20-1
J: TRBJ1-2
D: NA
size: NA

DNA: TGCAGTGCTACCCTAATTAGGTTAGGGTCCTACAATGAGCAGTTCTTC
CDR3: CSATLIRLGSYNEQFF
V: TRBV20-1
J: TRBJ2-1
D: NA
size: NA

DNA: TGCGCCAGCAGCCACTCCCCTGGACTAGCGGGCGATACGCAGTATTTT
CDR3: CASSHSPGLAGDTQYF
V: TRBV4-1
J: TRBJ2-3
D: TRBD2
size: few

DNA: TGTGCCAGCAGTTTATGGACAATGAACACTGAAGCTTTCTTT
CDR3: CASSLWTMNTEAFF
V: TRBV28
J: TRBJ1-1
D: NA
size: few

DNA: TGTGCCTCACAGAGAGGAAACACCATATATTTT
CDR3: CASQRGNTIYF
V: TRBV10-3
J: TRBJ1-3
D: NA
size: few

DNA: TGTGCCAGCAGCAAAGTACTAGCGGGAAACACCGGGGAGCTGTTTTTT
CDR3: CASSKVLAGNTGELFF
V: TRBV21-1
J: TRBJ2-2
D: NA
size: NA

DNA: TGTGCCAGCAGTTTCCCACTTTGGGATACGCAGTATTTT
CDR3: CASSFPLWDTQYF
V: TRBV28
J: TRBJ2-3
D: NA
size: NA

DNA: TGTGCCAGCAGTTTTATCCATGAGCAGTTCTTC
CDR3: CASSFIHEQFF
V: TRBV28
J: TRBJ2-1
D: NA
size: NA

DNA: TGTGCCAGCAGAACGATAGCGGGACAAGAGACCCAGTACTTC
CDR3: CASRTIAGQETQYF
V: TRBV6-5
J: TRBJ2-5
D: TRBD2
size: NA

DNA: TGTGCCAGCAGCTTAGGTTTGAGGACAGGGGGCATCGATACGCAGTATTTT
CDR3: CASSLGLRTGGIDTQYF
V: TRBV11-1
J: TRBJ2-3
D: TRBD1
size: NA

DNA: TGTGCCACCCAGGGGGCCAACTTACCTCGGCAGTATTTT
CDR3: CATQGANLPRQYF
V: TRBV15
J: TRBJ2-3
D: TRBD1
size: NA

DNA: TGCAGCGTCTCTAAGGAGGGCAGGGGAGAGGACTATGGCTACACCTTC
CDR3: CSVSKEGRGEDYGYTF
V: TRBV29-1
J: TRBJ1-2
D: NA
size: few